The 6 T cell receptor beta chains reported below all come from one sample, sequenced in a study of T cell responses to AZD1222 COVID-19 vaccine (dated by TCRdb to 2020 to 2022). Read against the paper, the sample's time point label means: baseline before first vaccination. Libraries were built with the immunoSEQ multiplex PCR assay. Drawn from immuneACCESS, this table holds only the in-frame rearrangements with V and J called that TCRdb kept. Clones are partly lost; checked studies trace under half to an unresolved V gene and leave the rest unexplained. Within this sample are 250,000 or so clones, with about 92% of them counted one time only. The ten largest clones represent around 0.6% of the sample. Sequenced material: peripheral blood, taken on day 0 of AZD1222 vaccination. These receptors originate from an adult in good health.

This rearrangement joins TRBV5-1 to TRBJ1-1; no definite D call. The CDR3 has 14 amino acids. Trimming removed 4 bases at V and 4 bases at J, with 14 bases between. Germline assignment: CDR1 SGHRS and CDR2 YFSETQ. DNA for the CDR3: TGCGCCAGCAGCCTGGAGGGCTGGACCACTGAAGCTTTCTTT. Amino acids: CASSLEGWTTEAFF. Supplemented by reference TRBV5-1 and TRBJ1-1, the full variable domain reads KAGVTQTPRYLIKTRGQQVTLSCSPISGHRSVSWYQQTPGQGLQFLFEYFSETQRNKGNFPGRFSGRQFSNSRSEMNVSTLELGDSALYLCASSLEGWTTEAFFGQGTRLTVV.

The gene calls are TRBV19 and TRBJ1-1; 7 nucleotides line up with TRBD1. The CDR3 is 18 residues long. CDR1 and CDR2 (germline): LNHDA, SQIVND (reference sequence). The V gene end was trimmed by 6 bases and the J gene end by 1 base; junction bases not matched to a gene: 17. The CDR3 protein is CASRRAARQGPRNTEAFF. In DNA, the CDR3 is TGTGCCAGTAGACGGGCTGCCAGACAGGGCCCCAGGAACACTGAAGCTTTCTTT. Full variable domain (remainder filled in from reference TRBV19 and TRBJ1-1): DGGITQSPKYLFRKEGQNVTLSCEQNLNHDAMYWYRQDPGQGLRLIYYSQIVNDFQKGDIAEGYSVSREKKESFPLTVTSAQKNPTAFYLCASRRAARQGPRNTEAFFGQGTRLTVV.

The chain joins TRBV2 to TRBJ1-2; TRBD1 matches at 7 bases. The trim removed 6 bases at V and 6 bases at J, leaving 4 bases unmatched. The CDR3 is 12 amino acids. CDR1 SNHLY and CDR2 FYNNEI come from the germline V gene. The CDR3 nucleotides read TGTGCCAGCAGGGGACAGCAACATGGCTACACCTTC. Its translation is CASRGQQHGYTF.

The chain recombines TRBV4-1 with TRBJ1-2; TRBD1 matches at 11 bases. The ends lost 3 bases at V and 8 bases at J; junction bases unmatched: 5. The germline CDR1 and CDR2 sequences are MGHRA and YSYEKL. This CDR3 region has 14 residues. The CDR3 protein is CASSHPGQGVGYTF. The CDR3 nucleotides are TGCGCCAGCAGCCACCCGGGACAGGGGGTCGGCTACACCTTC.

V usage is TRBV12-3 or TRBV12-4 and J usage is TRBJ2-5; D remains unclear. V was pared by 6 bases and J by 5 bases, with 4 bases between. This CDR3 spans 10 amino acids. DNA for the CDR3: TGTGCCAGCAGAGGGGAGACCCAGTACTTC. This codes for CASRGETQYF.

This chain links TRBV15 with TRBJ2-1; 11 bases align to TRBD2. In germline, CDR1 is LNHNV, CDR2 YYDKDF (reference sequence). This CDR3 spans 17 amino acids. Trimming cost V 2 bases and J 7 bases; bases outside gene matches: 10. The CDR3 region has the DNA TGTGCCACCAGCAGATTCGGGACTAGCGGTCTTTTGAATGAGCAGTTCTTC. This sequence encodes CATSRFGTSGLLNEQFF. Variable domain in full (rest from reference TRBV15 and TRBJ2-1): DAMVIQNPRYQVTQFGKPVTLSCSQTLNHNVMYWYQQKSSQAPKLLFHYYDKDFNNEADTPDNFQSRRPNTSFCFLDIRSPGLGDTAMYLCATSRFGTSGLLNEQFFGPGTRLTVL.